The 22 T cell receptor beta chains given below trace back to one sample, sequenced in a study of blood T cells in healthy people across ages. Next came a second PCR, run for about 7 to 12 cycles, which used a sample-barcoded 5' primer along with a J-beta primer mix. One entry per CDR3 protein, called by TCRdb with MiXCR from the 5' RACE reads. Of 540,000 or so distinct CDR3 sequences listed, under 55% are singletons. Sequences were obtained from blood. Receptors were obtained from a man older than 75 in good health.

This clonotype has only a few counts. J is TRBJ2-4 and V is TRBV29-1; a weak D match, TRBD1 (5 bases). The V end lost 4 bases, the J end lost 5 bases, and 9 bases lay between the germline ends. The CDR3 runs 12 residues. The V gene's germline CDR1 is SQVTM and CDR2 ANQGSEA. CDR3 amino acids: CSVGEGENIQYF. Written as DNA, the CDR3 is TGCAGCGTTGGTGAAGGGGAAAACATTCAGTACTTC.

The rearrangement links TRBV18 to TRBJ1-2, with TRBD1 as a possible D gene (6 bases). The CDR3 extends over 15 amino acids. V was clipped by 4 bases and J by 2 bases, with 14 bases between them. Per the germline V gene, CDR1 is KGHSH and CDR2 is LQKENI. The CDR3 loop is CASSLSGTQNYGYTF. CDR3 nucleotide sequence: TGTGCCAGCTCACTGTCCGGGACACAGAACTATGGCTACACCTTC.

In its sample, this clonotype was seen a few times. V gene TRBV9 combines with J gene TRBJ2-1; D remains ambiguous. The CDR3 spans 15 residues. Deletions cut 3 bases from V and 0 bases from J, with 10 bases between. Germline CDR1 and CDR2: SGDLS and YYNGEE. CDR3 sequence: CASSEISSSYNEQFF. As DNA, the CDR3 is TGTGCCAGCAGCGAAATCTCGAGCTCCTACAATGAGCAGTTCTTC.

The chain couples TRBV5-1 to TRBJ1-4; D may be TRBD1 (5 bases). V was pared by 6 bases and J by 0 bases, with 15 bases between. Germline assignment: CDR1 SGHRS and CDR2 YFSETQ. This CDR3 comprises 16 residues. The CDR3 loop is CASMAGTFATNEKLFF. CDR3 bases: TGCGCCAGCATGGCCGGGACGTTCGCAACTAATGAAAAACTGTTTTTT.

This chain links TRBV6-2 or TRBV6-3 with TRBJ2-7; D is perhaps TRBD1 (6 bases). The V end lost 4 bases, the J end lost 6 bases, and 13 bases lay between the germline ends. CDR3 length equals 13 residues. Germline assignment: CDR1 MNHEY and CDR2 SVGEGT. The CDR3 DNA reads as TGTGCCAGCAGTTCGGCAGGGGAGTGCGAGCAGTACTTC. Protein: CASSSAGECEQYF.

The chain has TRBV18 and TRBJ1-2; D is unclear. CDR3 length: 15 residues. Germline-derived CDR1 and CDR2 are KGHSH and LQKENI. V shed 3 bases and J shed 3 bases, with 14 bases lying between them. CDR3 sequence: CASSPETTYDYGYTF. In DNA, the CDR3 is TGTGCCAGCTCACCCGAGACCACATATGACTATGGCTACACCTTC.

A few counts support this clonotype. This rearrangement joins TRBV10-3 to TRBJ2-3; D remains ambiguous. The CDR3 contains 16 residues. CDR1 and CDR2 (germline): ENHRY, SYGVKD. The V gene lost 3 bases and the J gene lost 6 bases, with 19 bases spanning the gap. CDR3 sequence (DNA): TGTGCCATCAGTGACTCCCGGGTCGCCTCCCCTGATACGCAGTATTTT. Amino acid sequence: CAISDSRVASPDTQYF.

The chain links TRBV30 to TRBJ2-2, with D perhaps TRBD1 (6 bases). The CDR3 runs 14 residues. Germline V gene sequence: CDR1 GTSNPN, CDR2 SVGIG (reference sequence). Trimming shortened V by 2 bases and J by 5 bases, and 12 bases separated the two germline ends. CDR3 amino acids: CAWSRSGETGELFF. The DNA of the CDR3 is TGTGCCTGGAGTAGGTCAGGGGAGACCGGGGAGCTGTTTTTT.

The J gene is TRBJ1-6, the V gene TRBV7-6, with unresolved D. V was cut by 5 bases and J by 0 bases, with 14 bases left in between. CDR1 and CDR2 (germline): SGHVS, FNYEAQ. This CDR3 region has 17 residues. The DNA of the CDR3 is TGTGCCAGCAGCCCCCGGGCAGCGGGCTCCTATAATTCACCCCTCCACTTT. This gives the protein CASSPRAAGSYNSPLHF.

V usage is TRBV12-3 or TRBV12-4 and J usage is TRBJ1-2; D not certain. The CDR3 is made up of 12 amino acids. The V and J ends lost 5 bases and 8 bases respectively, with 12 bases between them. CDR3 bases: TGTGCCAGCAGTGTCGGGGAAGGGGGCTACACCTTC. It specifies CASSVGEGGYTF.

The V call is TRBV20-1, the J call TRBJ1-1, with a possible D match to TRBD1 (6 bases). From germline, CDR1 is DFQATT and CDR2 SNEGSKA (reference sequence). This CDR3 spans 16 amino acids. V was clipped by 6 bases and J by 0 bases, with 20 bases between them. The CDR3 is CSARLPGGGVNTEAFF. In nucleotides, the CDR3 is TGCAGTGCGAGGCTTCCTGGTGGGGGCGTGAACACTGAAGCTTTCTTT.

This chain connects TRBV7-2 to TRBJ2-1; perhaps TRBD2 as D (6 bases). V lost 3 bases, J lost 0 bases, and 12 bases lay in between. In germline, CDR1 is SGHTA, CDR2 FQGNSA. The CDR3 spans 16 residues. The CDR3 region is CASSLASETSYNEQFF. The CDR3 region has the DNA TGTGCCAGCAGCTTGGCTAGCGAGACCTCCTACAATGAGCAGTTCTTC.

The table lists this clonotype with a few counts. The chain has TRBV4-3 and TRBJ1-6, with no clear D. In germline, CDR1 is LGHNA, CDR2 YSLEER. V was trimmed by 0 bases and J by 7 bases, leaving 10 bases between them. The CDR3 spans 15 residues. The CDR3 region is CASSQDFRENSPLHF. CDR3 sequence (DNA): TGCGCCAGCAGCCAAGATTTCCGAGAGAATTCACCCCTCCACTTT.

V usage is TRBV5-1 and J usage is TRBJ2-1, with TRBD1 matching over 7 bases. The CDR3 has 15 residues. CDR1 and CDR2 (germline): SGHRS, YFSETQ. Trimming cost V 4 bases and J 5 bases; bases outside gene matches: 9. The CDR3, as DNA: TGCGCCAGCAGCCCGGGACAGACAATGCACAATGAGCAGTTCTTC. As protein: CASSPGQTMHNEQFF.

The CDR3, as DNA: TGCGCCAGCAGCTTGGCCTTTGGGGGTAGCGGAGAGACCCAGTACTTC. Protein sequence: CASSLAFGGSGETQYF. The rearrangement uses TRBV5-1 and TRBJ2-5, with D tentatively TRBD2 (6 bases). V lost 0 bases and J 4 bases, leaving 16 bases between the germline ends. This CDR3 region has 16 residues. The germline V gene has CDR1 SGHRS and CDR2 YFSETQ.

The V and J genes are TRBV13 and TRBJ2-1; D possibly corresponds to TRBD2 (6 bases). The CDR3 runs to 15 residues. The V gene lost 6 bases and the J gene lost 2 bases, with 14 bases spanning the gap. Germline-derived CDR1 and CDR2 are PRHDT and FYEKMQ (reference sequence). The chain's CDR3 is CASSRGGGPYNEQFF. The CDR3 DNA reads TGTGCCAGCAGTCGGGGAGGCGGGCCCTACAATGAGCAGTTCTTC.

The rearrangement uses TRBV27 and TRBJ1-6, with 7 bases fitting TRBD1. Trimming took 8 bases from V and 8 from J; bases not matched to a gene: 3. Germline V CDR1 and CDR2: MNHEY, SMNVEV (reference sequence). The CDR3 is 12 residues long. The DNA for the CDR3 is TGTGCCAGCCAGGGGACAGATTCACCCCTCCACTTT. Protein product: CASQGTDSPLHF.

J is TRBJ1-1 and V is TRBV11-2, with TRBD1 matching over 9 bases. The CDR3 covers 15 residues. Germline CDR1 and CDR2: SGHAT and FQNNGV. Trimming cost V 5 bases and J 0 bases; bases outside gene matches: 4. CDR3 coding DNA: TGTGCCAGCAGCACCCGGACAGGGGTGAACACTGAAGCTTTCTTT. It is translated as CASSTRTGVNTEAFF.

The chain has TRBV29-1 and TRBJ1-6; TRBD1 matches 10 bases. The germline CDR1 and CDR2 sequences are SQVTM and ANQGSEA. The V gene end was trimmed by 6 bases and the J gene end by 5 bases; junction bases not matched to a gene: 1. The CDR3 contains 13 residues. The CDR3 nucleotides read TGCAGCGTAGGGACAGGGGATAATTCACCCCTCCACTTT. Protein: CSVGTGDNSPLHF.

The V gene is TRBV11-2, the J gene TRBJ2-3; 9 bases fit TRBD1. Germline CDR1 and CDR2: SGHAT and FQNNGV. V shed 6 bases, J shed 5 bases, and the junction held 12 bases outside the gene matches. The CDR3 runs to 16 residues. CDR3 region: CASRLGTGKVGDTQYF. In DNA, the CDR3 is TGTGCCAGCAGACTCGGGACAGGGAAGGTGGGAGATACGCAGTATTTT.

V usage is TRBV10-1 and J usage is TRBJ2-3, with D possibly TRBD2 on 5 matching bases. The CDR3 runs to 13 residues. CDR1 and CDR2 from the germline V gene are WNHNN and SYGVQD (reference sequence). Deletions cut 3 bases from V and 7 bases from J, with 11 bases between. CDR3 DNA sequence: TGCGCCAGCAGTGAAATCCCGGGAAATACGCAGTATTTT. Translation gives CASSEIPGNTQYF.

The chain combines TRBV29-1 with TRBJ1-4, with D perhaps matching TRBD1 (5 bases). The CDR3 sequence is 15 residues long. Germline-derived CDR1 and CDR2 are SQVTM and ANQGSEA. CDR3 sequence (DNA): TGCAACGTGGGCCCCCAGGGCGCAGGTATTGAAAAACTGTTTTTT. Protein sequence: CNVGPQGAGIEKLFF.